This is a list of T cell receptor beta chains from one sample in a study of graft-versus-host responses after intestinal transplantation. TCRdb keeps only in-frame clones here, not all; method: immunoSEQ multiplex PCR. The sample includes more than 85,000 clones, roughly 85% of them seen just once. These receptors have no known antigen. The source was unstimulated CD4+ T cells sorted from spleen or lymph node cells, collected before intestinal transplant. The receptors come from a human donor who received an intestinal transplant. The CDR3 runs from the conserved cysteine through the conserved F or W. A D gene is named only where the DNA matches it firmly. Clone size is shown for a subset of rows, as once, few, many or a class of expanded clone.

CDR3: CASGSSRYEQFF
DNA: TGTGCCAGCGGGAGTAGCCGCTATGAGCAGTTCTTC
J: TRBJ2-1
size: .
V: TRBV2
D: .

CDR3: CASSHGGYNEQFF
DNA: TGCGCCAGCAGTCATGGGGGGTACAATGAGCAGTTCTTC
J: TRBJ2-1
size: once
V: TRBV5-1
D: .

CDR3: CAGRGAKTEAFF
DNA: TGTGCCGGCAGGGGGGCTAAGACTGAAGCTTTCTTT
J: TRBJ1-1
size: .
V: TRBV28
D: TRBD1

CDR3: CSVYAGGEDTQYF
DNA: TGCAGCGTTTACGCAGGGGGCGAGGATACGCAGTATTTT
J: TRBJ2-3
size: once
V: TRBV29-1
D: TRBD1

CDR3: CASSLEALAGSEQFF
DNA: TGTGCCAGCAGCTTAGAGGCGCTAGCGGGGAGTGAGCAGTTCTTC
J: TRBJ2-1
size: .
V: TRBV11-3
D: TRBD2

CDR3: CACGTGRGYGYTF
DNA: TGTGCCTGCGGGACAGGGAGGGGCTATGGCTACACCTTC
J: TRBJ1-2
size: .
V: TRBV30
D: TRBD1

CDR3: CASGVGGSSGNTIYF
DNA: TGTGCCAGCGGCGTAGGGGGCTCCTCTGGAAACACCATATATTTT
J: TRBJ1-3
size: .
V: TRBV9
D: TRBD1

CDR3: CASSLGVAGGQETQYF
DNA: TGTGCCAGCAGCCTCGGGGTAGCGGGGGGGCAAGAGACCCAGTACTTC
J: TRBJ2-5
size: .
V: TRBV7-6
D: TRBD2

CDR3: CASNRPGQGLGETQYF
DNA: TGTGCCAGCAATCGTCCGGGACAGGGTTTAGGAGAGACCCAGTACTTC
J: TRBJ2-5
size: .
V: TRBV28
D: TRBD1

CDR3: CASTSLAGDYGYTF
DNA: TGTGCCAGCACCTCCCTCGCGGGGGACTATGGCTACACCTTC
J: TRBJ1-2
size: .
V: TRBV2
D: .